Below, one T cell receptor (beta chain) is given with its context. The data were taken from a study of technical replicates of blood from several donors. The CDR3 is 15 residues long. CDR1 and CDR2 (germline): SGHTA, FQGNSA. V shed 3 bases, J shed 6 bases, and the junction held 3 bases outside the gene matches. Libraries were prepared by immunoSEQ multiplex PCR; TCRdb keeps only in-frame clonotypes and omits some of them. The sample holds tens of thousands of clones, around nine tenths seen once. The sample taken for sequencing was T cells isolated from PBMCs. This TCR was recovered from a human donor in good health. The chain employs TRBV7-2 and TRBJ1-5; 12 positions match TRBD1. The CDR3 loop reads CASSLGQGAAQPQHF. CDR3 DNA: TGTGCCAGCAGCTTGGGACAGGGGGCTGCTCAGCCCCAGCATTTT.